The 25 T cell receptor beta chains in this list originate from one sample, sequenced in a study of blood T cells in healthy people across ages. A second PCR, run for about 6 to 12 cycles, used a sample-barcoded 5' primer plus a J-beta primer mix. TCRdb reprocessed the 5' RACE reads with MiXCR, giving one entry per CDR3 protein. The sample includes 540,000 or so distinct CDR3 sequences, roughly 29% of them seen just once. Sequencing used blood. These receptors were taken from a woman aged 70-85 years in good health.

This clonotype was seen only a few times. The chain employs TRBV3-1 and TRBJ1-4; D might be TRBD1 (5 bases). The CDR3 is 16 amino acids. Per the germline V gene, CDR1 is LGHDT and CDR2 is YNNKEL (reference sequence). The V gene lost 0 bases and the J gene lost 5 bases, with 13 bases spanning the gap. In DNA form, the CDR3 reads TGTGCCAGCAGCCAAGATTGGGGGATGCTGAATGAAAAACTGTTTTTT. It encodes CASSQDWGMLNEKLFF.

The rearrangement joins TRBV10-3 to TRBJ2-1, with unresolved D. Germline V gives CDR1 ENHRY, CDR2 SYGVKD. Trimming took 3 bases from V and 8 from J, leaving 14 bases between them. The CDR3 consists of 14 residues. The CDR3 region has the DNA TGTGCCATCAGTGATAGCAGTTTTCGGGATGAGCAGTTCTTC. Translation gives CAISDSSFRDEQFF.

V usage is TRBV7-2 and J usage is TRBJ2-1, with D possibly matching TRBD1 (6 bases). Germline-derived CDR1 and CDR2 are SGHTA and FQGNSA. V gave up 8 bases and J gave up 5 bases, with 16 bases separating them. The CDR3 totals 14 residues. The CDR3 nucleotides read TGTGCCAGCCGGGACACTTACGGGGACAATGAGCAGTTCTTC. Its translation is CASRDTYGDNEQFF. The whole variable domain, remainder taken from reference TRBV7-2 and TRBJ2-1, is GAGVSQSPSNKVTEKGKDVELRCDPISGHTALYWYRQSLGQGLEFLIYFQGNSAPDKSGLPSDRFSAERTGGSVSTLTIQRTQQEDSAVYLCASRDTYGDNEQFFGPGTRLTVL.

The sample holds a few counts of this clonotype. This chain links TRBV7-3 with TRBJ1-1; D is possibly TRBD1 (5 bases). V was cut by 3 bases and J by 11 bases, with 19 bases left in between. From germline, CDR1 is SGHTA and CDR2 FQGTGA. The CDR3 totals 14 residues. The CDR3 coding sequence is TGTGCCAGCAGCTTTAGGGACCCCTGTCTGGGGGCTTTCTTT. This encodes CASSFRDPCLGAFF.

This sequence joins TRBV29-1 and TRBJ2-7; D is undetermined. The ends were cut back, 4 bases at V and 1 base at J, with 14 bases in the middle. CDR3 length equals 14 residues. Germline V gene data show CDR1 as SQVTM and CDR2 as ANQGSEA. The CDR3 sequence: CSVVLREPSYEQYF. The CDR3 nucleotides read TGCAGCGTTGTATTAAGGGAACCGTCCTACGAGCAGTACTTC.

CDR3: CASSPGLAGDLETQYF. The CDR3 DNA sequence: TGTGCCAGCAGCCCCGGACTAGCGGGAGACTTGGAGACCCAGTACTTC. J is TRBJ2-5 and V is TRBV6-1, with TRBD2 matching 13 bases. The germline CDR1 and CDR2 sequences are MNHNS and SASEGT. This CDR3 region has 16 residues. V trimming: 6 bases; J trimming: 5 bases; junction bases outside the gene matches: 9.

A few counts support this clonotype. This rearrangement joins TRBV12-5 to TRBJ2-5, with 9 bases fitting TRBD2. The CDR3 covers 15 residues. Per the germline V gene, CDR1 is LGHNT and CDR2 is FRNRAP. J was trimmed by 5 bases and V by 3 bases; bases with no gene match: 7. CDR3 nucleotides: TGTGCTAGTGGTTTAGGACTAGCGCCCGCGGAGACCCAGTACTTC. Residues: CASGLGLAPAETQYF.

This clonotype came up a few times. This rearrangement joins TRBV14 to TRBJ1-1; no definite D call. The CDR3 totals 13 residues. In germline, CDR1 is SGHDN, CDR2 FVKESK. V was shortened by 4 bases and J by 11 bases, with 17 bases between the two germline ends. The CDR3 is CASSPFVYGVAFF. The CDR3 DNA follows: TGTGCCAGCAGCCCGTTCGTCTACGGAGTGGCTTTCTTT.

The CDR3 region is CASYAVFGATDTQYF. The CDR3 nucleotides read TGTGCCAGCTACGCCGTTTTTGGAGCGACAGATACGCAGTATTTT. The chain combines TRBV9 with TRBJ2-3; D unresolved. Germline CDR1 SGDLS, CDR2 YYNGEE. V lost 7 bases and J lost 3, with 18 bases in between. This CDR3 is built from 15 residues.

This clonotype was seen at least ten times. The chain couples TRBV6-5 to TRBJ2-2; the D gene could be TRBD1 or TRBD2 (5 bases each). V lost 0 bases, J lost 6 bases, and 29 bases lay in between. Germline V gene sequence: CDR1 MNHEY, CDR2 SVGAGI. The CDR3 length is 21 residues. The CDR3 here is CASSYSRPSYPGTLKPGELFF. The CDR3 coding sequence is TGTGCCAGCAGTTACTCGAGACCCAGCTACCCCGGGACCTTAAAACCCGGGGAGCTGTTTTTT.

The genes are TRBV20-1 and TRBJ2-7, with D perhaps TRBD2 (5 bases). Trimming stripped 3 bases from V and 3 bases from J, with 15 bases between. Germline CDR1 is DFQATT and CDR2 is SNEGSKA (reference sequence). The length of the CDR3 is 14 residues. This CDR3 is CSARAGRASYEQYF. CDR3 in DNA: TGCAGTGCTAGGGCGGGTAGGGCGAGCTACGAGCAGTACTTC.

The V gene is TRBV6-1, the J gene TRBJ1-4; no definite D call. The CDR3 covers 15 residues. The germline CDR1 and CDR2 sequences are MNHNS and SASEGT. With 2 bases removed from V and 10 bases from J, the gap between germline ends came to 17 bases. The CDR3 is CASSESLGTLGKLFF. The CDR3 nucleotides are TGTGCCAGCAGTGAATCGTTAGGAACCCTCGGAAAACTGTTTTTT.

This chain connects TRBV15 to TRBJ1-4, with a tentative D call TRBD1 (5 bases). Trimming cost V 5 bases and J 7 bases, with 5 bases left between them. From germline, CDR1 is LNHNV and CDR2 YYDKDF (reference sequence). The CDR3 totals 11 residues. As DNA, the CDR3 is TGTGCCACCAGCGGGGCTGAAAAACTGTTTTTT. Translation gives CATSGAEKLFF.

The chain is built from TRBV12-3 or TRBV12-4 and TRBJ1-2; 7 bases align to TRBD1. This CDR3 spans 12 amino acids. V lost 7 bases, J lost 7 bases, and 6 bases stayed unmatched. This CDR3 is CASTLTGTGYTF. The CDR3 nucleotides read TGTGCCAGCACCCTGACAGGGACTGGCTACACCTTC.

The rearrangement joins TRBV7-9 to TRBJ2-5, with D maybe TRBD2 (6 bases). Germline CDR1 is SEHNR and CDR2 is FQNEAQ (reference sequence). The CDR3 runs to 15 residues. The germline V and J ends were trimmed by 1 base and 1 base, with 10 bases remaining between them. The CDR3 reads CASSLVAESQETQYF. In DNA, the CDR3 is TGTGCCAGCAGCTTAGTAGCGGAAAGCCAAGAGACCCAGTACTTC. Combining the CDR3 with reference TRBV7-9 and TRBJ2-5 gives the whole variable domain DTGVSQNPRHKITKRGQNVTFRCDPISEHNRLYWYRQTLGQGPEFLTYFQNEAQLEKSRLLSDRFSAERPKGSFSTLEIQRTEQGDSAMYLCASSLVAESQETQYFGPGTRLLVL.

This clonotype was seen a handful of times. The CDR3 loop reads CASSQDRSSRFYEQFF. The CDR3 region has the DNA TGCGCCAGCAGCCAAGATAGGTCTAGCAGGTTTTATGAGCAGTTCTTC. V usage is TRBV4-1 and J usage is TRBJ2-1, with D possibly matching TRBD2 (5 bases). The germline gives CDR1 MGHRA, CDR2 YSYEKL. The CDR3 extends over 16 amino acids. The V and J ends lost 0 bases and 8 bases respectively, with 17 bases between them.

J is TRBJ2-5 and V is TRBV3-1; 8 bases align to TRBD2. The V segment lost 0 bases and the J segment 3 bases; nucleotides outside the gene matches: 6. Germline CDR1 and CDR2: LGHDT and YNNKEL (reference sequence). The CDR3 runs 16 residues. As DNA, the CDR3 is TGTGCCAGCAGCCAAGATCGAACTAGCGGAAAAGAGACCCAGTACTTC. Its translation: CASSQDRTSGKETQYF.

This clonotype was recorded a few times. V is TRBV7-2 and J is TRBJ2-5, with D tentatively TRBD1 or TRBD2 (6 bases each). The germline CDR1 and CDR2 sequences are SGHTA and FQGNSA. This CDR3 region has 14 residues. Between the trimmed V and J ends, which lost 4 bases and 1 base, there was a span of 10 bases. CDR3 DNA: TGTGCCAGCAGCTGGAGGGGGGCCCAAGAGACCCAGTACTTC. Protein sequence: CASSWRGAQETQYF.

The rearrangement joins TRBV3-1 to TRBJ1-5, with D tentatively TRBD1 (5 bases). Germline-derived CDR1 and CDR2 are LGHDT and YNNKEL (reference sequence). Between the trimmed V and J ends, which lost 4 bases and 9 bases, there was a span of 13 bases. This CDR3 is built from 13 residues. This CDR3 is CASSRQGSLPQHF. The CDR3 bases are TGTGCCAGCAGCCGCCAGGGATCCCTGCCCCAGCATTTT.

Turning to this clonotype: The junction does not match germline at one end; this may be a read error. This chain uses TRBV3-1 with TRBJ1-1, with no clear D. The CDR3 length is 15 residues. Germline CDR1 and CDR2: LGHDT and YNNKEL (reference sequence). CDR3 nucleotide sequence: TGTGCCAGCAGCCAAGAGGGGTTCTCGGGCACTGAAGCTTCCTTT. Amino acid sequence: CASSQEGFSGTEASF.

The chain employs TRBV5-1 and TRBJ2-5; tentative D call: TRBD1 (6 bases). Germline V CDR1 and CDR2: SGHRS, YFSETQ. This CDR3 is 14 amino acids long. The V end was cut by 1 base, the J end by 5 bases, with 12 bases between. CDR3 DNA: TGCGCCAGCAGCTTGCTGGGGGCGCGGGAGACCCAGTACTTC. Its translation is CASSLLGARETQYF.

This clonotype was counted between two and nine times. The V call is TRBV20-1, the J call TRBJ1-5; D is unclear. The CDR3 totals 12 residues. Trimming took off 1 base at V and 7 bases at J, with 8 bases between the two ends. Germline V gene lookup returns CDR1 DFQATT and CDR2 SNEGSKA (reference sequence). The CDR3 DNA reads TGCAGTGCTAGAGGCGGCGCACAGCCCCAGCATTTT. Translating gives CSARGGAQPQHF.

CDR3 in DNA: TGCGCCAGCTCCACCGGGACAGGGCCCGACGAGCAGTACTTC. It is translated as CASSTGTGPDEQYF. The chain couples TRBV5-1 to TRBJ2-7, with 9 bases that match TRBD1. This CDR3 contains 14 residues. The V gene end was trimmed by 7 bases and the J gene end by 5 bases; junction bases not matched to a gene: 10. CDR1 SGHRS and CDR2 YFSETQ come from the germline V gene.

The chain combines TRBV12-3 or TRBV12-4 with TRBJ1-3; D is possibly TRBD1 (6 bases). V was shortened by 1 base and J by 1 base, with 8 bases between the two germline ends. The length of the CDR3 is 15 residues. CDR3 loop: CASSLGQASGNTIYF. The DNA for the CDR3 is TGTGCCAGCAGTTTAGGACAGGCATCTGGAAACACCATATATTTT.

As for this clonotype: The CDR3 does not end in the conserved phenylalanine or tryptophan, so this is likely a read error. No DNA is shown, since the ends of the CDR3 on it are uncertain; the CDR3 is the one TCRdb lists. The chain is built from TRBV12-3 or TRBV12-4 and TRBJ2-3; TRBD1, the D gene given by the table, was not confirmed from the DNA. The CDR3 numbers 15 amino acids, ends counted. This CDR3 is CASDQDRVGTDAEYS.